This T cell receptor (beta chain) was recovered during a study of vaccination effects on CD4 cells after COVID-19. Study information: Participants were given two doses of BNT162b2 or mRNA-1273 vaccine.

Before sequencing, viral peptide pools were used by the ViraFEST assay to expand antigen-specific CD4+ T cells. Scientists isolated CD4+ T cells after an approximately 10-day culture period ended. The person had PCR-confirmed SARS-CoV-2 infection between March and December 2020. Notes on this clone: What it binds is not known.

The CDR3 runs 12 residues. V was pared by 3 bases and J by 8 bases, with 7 bases between. Sequencing used immunoSEQ multiplex PCR; TCRdb keeps in-frame clones, though not all of them. The repertoire holds fewer than 25,000 clones, approximately 76% seen once, with 16% in the top ten. Sequenced material: CD4+ T cells from PBMCs cultured with SARS-CoV-2 spike peptides, taken before COVID-19 vaccination. The rearrangement joins TRBV12-3 or TRBV12-4 to TRBJ2-2; unclear D gene. The clonotype was recovered from a human donor who had a prior SARS-CoV-2 infection. The CDR3 bases are TGTGCCAGCAGTTTTGTTAGTGGGGAGCTGTTTTTT. It encodes CASSFVSGELFF.